This T cell receptor beta chain was sequenced during a study of cytomegalovirus exposure and HLA in healthy donors. This PCR relied on a set of 60 Vbeta primers and 13 Jbeta primers. Sequenced by immunoSEQ multiplex PCR; TCRdb stores in-frame clones only, minus some. The table records 73,000 or so clones, 73% of them present only once. Note on this clone: Antigen specificity is unknown.

Whole-study results and caveats: Sequences of the TCR beta chain were said to predict the HLA-A and HLA-B alleles of most subjects accurately.

This clonotype was obtained from a woman aged 35 to 49 in good health and CMV-seropositive. The specimen sequenced was PBMCs.

CDR3 residues: CASSATLTDTQYF. The CDR3 DNA reads as TGTGCCAGCAGTGCCACCCTAACAGATACGCAGTATTTT. The chain has TRBV6-4 and TRBJ2-3; D gene ambiguous. The V and J ends lost 4 bases and 3 bases respectively, with 8 bases between them. The CDR3 consists of 13 residues. Germline CDR1 is MRHNA and CDR2 is SNTAGT.